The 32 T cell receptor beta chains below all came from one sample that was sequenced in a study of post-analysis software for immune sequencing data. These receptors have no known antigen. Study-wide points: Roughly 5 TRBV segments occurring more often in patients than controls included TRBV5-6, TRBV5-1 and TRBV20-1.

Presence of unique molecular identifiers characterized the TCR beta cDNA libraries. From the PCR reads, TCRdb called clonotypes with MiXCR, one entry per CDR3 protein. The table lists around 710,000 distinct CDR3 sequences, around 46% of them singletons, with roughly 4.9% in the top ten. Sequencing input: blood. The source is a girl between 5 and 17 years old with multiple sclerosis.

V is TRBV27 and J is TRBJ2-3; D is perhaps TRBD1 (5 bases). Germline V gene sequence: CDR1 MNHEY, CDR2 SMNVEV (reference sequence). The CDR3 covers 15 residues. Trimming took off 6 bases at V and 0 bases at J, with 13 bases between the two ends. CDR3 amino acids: CASRGRQLSTDTQYF. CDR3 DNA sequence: TGTGCCAGCAGGGGTCGACAGCTAAGCACAGATACGCAGTATTTT.

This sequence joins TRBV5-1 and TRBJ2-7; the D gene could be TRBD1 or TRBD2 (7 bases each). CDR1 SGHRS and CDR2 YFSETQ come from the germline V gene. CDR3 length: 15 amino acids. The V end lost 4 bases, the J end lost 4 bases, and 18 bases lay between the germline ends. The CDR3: CASSLRGDRTYEQYF. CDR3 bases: TGCGCCAGCAGCCTTCGGGGGGACAGAACATACGAGCAGTACTTC.

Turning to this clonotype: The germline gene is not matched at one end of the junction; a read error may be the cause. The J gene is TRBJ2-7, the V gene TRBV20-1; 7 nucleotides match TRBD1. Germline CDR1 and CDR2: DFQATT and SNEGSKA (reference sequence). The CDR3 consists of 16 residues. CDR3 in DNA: TGCAGTGCAAGAGCATGGGCAGCGGACAGGATCGAAGAGCAGTACTTC. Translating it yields CSARAWAADRIEEQYF.

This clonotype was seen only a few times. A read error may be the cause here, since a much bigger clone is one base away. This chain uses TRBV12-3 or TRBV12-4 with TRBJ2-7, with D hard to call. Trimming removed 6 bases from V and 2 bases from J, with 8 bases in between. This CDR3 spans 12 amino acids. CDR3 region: CASSPEPYEQYF. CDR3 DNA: TGTGCCAGCAGCCCGGAACCCTACGAGCAGTACTTC.

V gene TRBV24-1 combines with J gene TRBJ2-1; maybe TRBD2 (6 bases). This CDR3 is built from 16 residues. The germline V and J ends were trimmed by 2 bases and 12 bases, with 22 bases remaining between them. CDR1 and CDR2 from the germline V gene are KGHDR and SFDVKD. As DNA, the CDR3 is TGTGCCACCAGTGATTCGGGACTCCCAGACAAATACCGGCAGTTCTTC. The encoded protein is CATSDSGLPDKYRQFF.

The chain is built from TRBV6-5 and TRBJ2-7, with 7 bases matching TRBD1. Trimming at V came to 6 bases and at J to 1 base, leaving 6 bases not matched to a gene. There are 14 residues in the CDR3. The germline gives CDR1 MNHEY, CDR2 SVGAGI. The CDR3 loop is CASRYRDSSYEQYF. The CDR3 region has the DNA TGTGCCAGCAGGTACCGGGACAGTTCCTACGAGCAGTACTTC.

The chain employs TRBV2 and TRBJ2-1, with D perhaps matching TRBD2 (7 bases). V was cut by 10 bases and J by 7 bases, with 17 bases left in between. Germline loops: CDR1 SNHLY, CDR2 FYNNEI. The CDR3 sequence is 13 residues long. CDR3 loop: CANGGRSSNEQFF. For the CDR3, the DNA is TGTGCCAACGGGGGGCGTTCTTCAAATGAGCAGTTCTTC.

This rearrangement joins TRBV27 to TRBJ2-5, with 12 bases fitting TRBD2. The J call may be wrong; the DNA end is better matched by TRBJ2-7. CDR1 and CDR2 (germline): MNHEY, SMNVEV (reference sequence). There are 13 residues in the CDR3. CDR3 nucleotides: TGTGCCAGCCGACTAGCGGGAGAGGGCGAGCAGTACTTC. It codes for CASRLAGEGEQYF.

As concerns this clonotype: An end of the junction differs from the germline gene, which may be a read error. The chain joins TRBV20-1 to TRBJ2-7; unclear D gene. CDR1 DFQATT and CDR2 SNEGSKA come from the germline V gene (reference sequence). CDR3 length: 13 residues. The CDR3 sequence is CSARGGTSHEQYF. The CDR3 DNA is TGCAGTGCTAGGGGCGGTACCTCCCACGAGCAGTACTTC.

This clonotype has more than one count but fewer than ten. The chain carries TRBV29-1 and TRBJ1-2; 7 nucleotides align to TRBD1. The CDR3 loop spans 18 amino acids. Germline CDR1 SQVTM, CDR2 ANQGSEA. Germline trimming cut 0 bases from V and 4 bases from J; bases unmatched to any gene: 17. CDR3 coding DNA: TGCAGCGTTGAAGAAAGTCCGCAACCCACAGGGGCGCGCTATGGCTACACCTTC. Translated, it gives CSVEESPQPTGARYGYTF.

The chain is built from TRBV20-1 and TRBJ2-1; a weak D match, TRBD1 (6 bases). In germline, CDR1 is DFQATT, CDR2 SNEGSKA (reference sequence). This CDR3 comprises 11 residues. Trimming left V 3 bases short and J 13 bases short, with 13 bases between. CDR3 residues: CSARDSLSQFF. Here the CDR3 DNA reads TGCAGTGCTAGGGACAGTTTGAGCCAGTTCTTC.

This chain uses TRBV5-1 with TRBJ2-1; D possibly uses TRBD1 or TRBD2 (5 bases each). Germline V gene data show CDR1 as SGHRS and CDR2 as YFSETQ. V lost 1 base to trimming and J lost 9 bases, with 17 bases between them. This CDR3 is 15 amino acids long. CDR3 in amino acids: CASSLIGADVGEQFF. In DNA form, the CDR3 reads TGCGCCAGCAGCTTGATCGGGGCGGACGTTGGTGAGCAGTTCTTC.

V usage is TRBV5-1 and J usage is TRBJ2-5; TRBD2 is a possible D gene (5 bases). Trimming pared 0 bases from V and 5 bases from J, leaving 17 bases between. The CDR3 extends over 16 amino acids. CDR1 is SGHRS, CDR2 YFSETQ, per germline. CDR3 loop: CASSLALRLRDETQYF. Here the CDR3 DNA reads TGCGCCAGCAGCTTGGCCCTCAGGCTGAGGGATGAGACCCAGTACTTC.

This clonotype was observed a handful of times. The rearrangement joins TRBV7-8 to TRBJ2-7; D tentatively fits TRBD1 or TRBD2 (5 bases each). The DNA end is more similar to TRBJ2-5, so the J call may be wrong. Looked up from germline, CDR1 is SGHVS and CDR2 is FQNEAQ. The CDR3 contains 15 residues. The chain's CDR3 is CASSQPGLGTETQYF. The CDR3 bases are TGTGCCAGCAGCCAACCGGGCCTGGGGACAGAGACCCAGTACTTC.

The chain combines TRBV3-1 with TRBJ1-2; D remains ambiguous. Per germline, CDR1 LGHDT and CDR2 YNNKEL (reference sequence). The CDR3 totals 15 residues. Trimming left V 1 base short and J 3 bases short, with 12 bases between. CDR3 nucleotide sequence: TGTGCCAGCAGCCAAGGCCAGGTTCGATACTATGGCTACACCTTC. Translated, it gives CASSQGQVRYYGYTF.

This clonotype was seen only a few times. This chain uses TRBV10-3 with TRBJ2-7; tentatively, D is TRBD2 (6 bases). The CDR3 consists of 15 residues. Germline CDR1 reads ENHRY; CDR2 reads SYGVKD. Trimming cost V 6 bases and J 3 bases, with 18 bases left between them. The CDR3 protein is CAIRQEAGLSYEQYF. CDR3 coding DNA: TGTGCCATCAGACAAGAGGCGGGACTCAGCTACGAGCAGTACTTC.

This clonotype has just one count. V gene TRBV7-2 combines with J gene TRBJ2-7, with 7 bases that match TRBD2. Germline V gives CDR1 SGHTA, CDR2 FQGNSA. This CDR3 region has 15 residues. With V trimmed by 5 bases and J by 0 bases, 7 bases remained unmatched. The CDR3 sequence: CASSRGGGTSYEQYF. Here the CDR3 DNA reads TGTGCCAGCAGCCGCGGGGGAGGGACCTCCTACGAGCAGTACTTC.

CDR3 residues: CASSYSVRDTQYF. For the CDR3, the DNA is TGTGCCAGCAGTTACTCGGTGAGAGATACGCAGTATTTT. The J gene is TRBJ2-3, the V gene TRBV6-2 or TRBV6-3, with D hard to call. The CDR3 runs to 13 residues. The ends were cut back, 0 bases at V and 5 bases at J, with 6 bases in the middle. CDR1 and CDR2 from the germline V gene are MNHEY and SVGEGT.

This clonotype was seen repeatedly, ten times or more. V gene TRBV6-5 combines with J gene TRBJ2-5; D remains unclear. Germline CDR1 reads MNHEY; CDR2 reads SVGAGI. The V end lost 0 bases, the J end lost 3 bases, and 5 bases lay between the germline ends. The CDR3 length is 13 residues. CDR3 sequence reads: CASSYSGKETQYF. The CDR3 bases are TGTGCCAGCAGTTACTCGGGGAAAGAGACCCAGTACTTC.

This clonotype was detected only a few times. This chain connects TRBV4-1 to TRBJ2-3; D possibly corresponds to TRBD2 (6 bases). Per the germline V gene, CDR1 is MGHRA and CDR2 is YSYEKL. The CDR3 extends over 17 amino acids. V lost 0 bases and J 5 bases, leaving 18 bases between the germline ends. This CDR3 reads CASSQDGLSGEGDTQYF. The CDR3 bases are TGCGCCAGCAGCCAAGATGGCTTGTCGGGAGAAGGAGATACGCAGTATTTT.

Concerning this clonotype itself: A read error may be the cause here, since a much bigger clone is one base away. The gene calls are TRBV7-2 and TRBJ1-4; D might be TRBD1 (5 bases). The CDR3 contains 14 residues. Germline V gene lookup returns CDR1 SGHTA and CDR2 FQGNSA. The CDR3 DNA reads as TGTGTCAGCAGCTTAGCGTCAGGGCAAGAAAAACTGTTTTTT. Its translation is CVSSLASGQEKLFF. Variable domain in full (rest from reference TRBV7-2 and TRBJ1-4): GAGVSQSPSNKVTEKGKDVELRCDPISGHTALYWYRQSLGQGLEFLIYFQGNSAPDKSGLPSDRFSAERTGGSVSTLTIQRTQQEDSAVYLCVSSLASGQEKLFFGSGTQLSVL.

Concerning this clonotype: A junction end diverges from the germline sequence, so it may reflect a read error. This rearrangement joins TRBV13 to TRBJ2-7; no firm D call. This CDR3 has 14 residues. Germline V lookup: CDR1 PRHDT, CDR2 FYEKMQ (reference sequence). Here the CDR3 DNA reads TGTGCCTGCAGCCCTAGAGGTTGGTCCTACGAGCAGTACTTC. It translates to CACSPRGWSYEQYF. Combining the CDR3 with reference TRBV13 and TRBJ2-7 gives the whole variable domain AAGVIQSPRHLIKEKRETATLKCYPIPRHDTVYWYQQGPGQDPQFLISFYEKMQSDKGSIPDRFSAQQFSDYHSELNMSSLELGDSALYFCACSPRGWSYEQYFGPGTRLTVT.

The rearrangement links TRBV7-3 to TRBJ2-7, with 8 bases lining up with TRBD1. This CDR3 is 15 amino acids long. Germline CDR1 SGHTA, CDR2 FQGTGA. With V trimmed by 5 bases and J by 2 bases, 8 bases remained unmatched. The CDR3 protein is CASSPGQGAAYEQYF. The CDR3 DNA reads TGTGCCAGCAGCCCCGGCCAGGGGGCCGCCTACGAGCAGTACTTC. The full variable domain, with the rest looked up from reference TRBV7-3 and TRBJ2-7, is GAGVSQTPSNKVTEKGKYVELRCDPISGHTALYWYRQSLGQGPEFLIYFQGTGAADDSGLPNDRFFAVRPEGSVSTLKIQRTERGDSAVYLCASSPGQGAAYEQYFGPGTRLTVT.

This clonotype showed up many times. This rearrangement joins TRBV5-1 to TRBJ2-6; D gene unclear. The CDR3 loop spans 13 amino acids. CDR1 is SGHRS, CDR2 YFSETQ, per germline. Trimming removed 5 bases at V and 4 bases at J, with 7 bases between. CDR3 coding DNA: TGCGCCAGCAGGCCACGGGGGGCCAACGTCCTGACTTTC. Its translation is CASRPRGANVLTF.

CDR3 amino acids: CASSPRLAGGFNEQFF. The CDR3 bases are TGTGCCAGCAGTCCGCGGCTAGCGGGAGGTTTCAATGAGCAGTTCTTC. The genes are TRBV27 and TRBJ2-1; 11 bases agree with TRBD2. The CDR3 has 16 residues. Trimming removed 5 bases from V and 6 bases from J; junction bases left unmatched: 9. Germline V gives CDR1 MNHEY, CDR2 SMNVEV (reference sequence).

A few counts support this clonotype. CDR3 sequence: CASRRRTSGREYEQYF. The CDR3 region has the DNA TGTGCCAGCAGAAGAAGGACTAGCGGGAGAGAATACGAGCAGTACTTC. The V and J genes are TRBV2 and TRBJ2-7; TRBD2 agrees at 13 bases. CDR1 SNHLY and CDR2 FYNNEI come from the germline V gene. The ends lost 6 bases at V and 4 bases at J; junction bases unmatched: 9. The CDR3 is 16 amino acids. Using reference TRBV2 and TRBJ2-7 for the parts outside the CDR3, the full variable domain is EPEVTQTPSHQVTQMGQEVILRCVPISNHLYFYWYRQILGQKVEFLVSFYNNEISEKSEIFDDQFSVERPDGSNFTLKIRSTKLEDSAMYFCASRRRTSGREYEQYFGPGTRLTVT.

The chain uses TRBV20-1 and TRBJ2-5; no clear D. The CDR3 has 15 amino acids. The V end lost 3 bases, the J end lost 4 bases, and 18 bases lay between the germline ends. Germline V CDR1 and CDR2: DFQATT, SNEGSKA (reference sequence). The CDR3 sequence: CSARSRSSVPETQYF. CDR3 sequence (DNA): TGCAGTGCTAGGTCAAGGTCCAGCGTACCAGAGACCCAGTACTTC.

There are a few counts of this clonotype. CDR3 protein: CASSPGLAAFYEQYF. In DNA, the CDR3 is TGTGCCAGCAGCCCGGGACTAGCGGCTTTCTACGAGCAGTACTTC. This sequence joins TRBV27 and TRBJ2-7; 11 bases are shared with TRBD2. Unmatched junction bases numbered 7, after V lost 6 bases and J lost 3 bases. The CDR3 has 15 amino acids. The germline V gene has CDR1 MNHEY and CDR2 SMNVEV (reference sequence).

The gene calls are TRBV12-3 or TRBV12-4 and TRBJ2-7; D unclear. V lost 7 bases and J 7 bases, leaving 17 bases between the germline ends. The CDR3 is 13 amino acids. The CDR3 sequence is CASTLQQRGEQYF. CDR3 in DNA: TGTGCCAGCACCCTACAACAACGTGGGGAGCAGTACTTC.

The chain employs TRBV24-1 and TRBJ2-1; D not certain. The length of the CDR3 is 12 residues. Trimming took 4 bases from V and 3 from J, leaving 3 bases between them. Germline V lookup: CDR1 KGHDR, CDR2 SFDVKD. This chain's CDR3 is CATSDYYNEQFF. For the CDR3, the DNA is TGTGCCACCAGTGACTACTACAATGAGCAGTTCTTC.

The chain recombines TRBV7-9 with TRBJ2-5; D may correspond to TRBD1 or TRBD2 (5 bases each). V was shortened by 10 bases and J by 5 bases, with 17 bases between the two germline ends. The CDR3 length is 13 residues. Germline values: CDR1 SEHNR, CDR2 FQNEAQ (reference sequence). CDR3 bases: TGTGCCACTCGCCTGGGGGTCGGGGAGACCCAGTACTTC. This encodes CATRLGVGETQYF.

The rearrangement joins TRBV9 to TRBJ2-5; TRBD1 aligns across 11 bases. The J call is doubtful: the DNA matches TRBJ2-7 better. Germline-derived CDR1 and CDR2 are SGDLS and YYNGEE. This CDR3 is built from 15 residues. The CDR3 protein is CASSPGQGAINEQYF. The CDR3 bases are TGTGCCAGCAGCCCCGGACAGGGGGCTATCAACGAGCAGTACTTC.